These T cell receptor beta chains were read from a single sample in a study of T cell responses to AZD1222 COVID-19 vaccine. Profiled with immunoSEQ multiplex PCR; TCRdb holds only in-frame clones, not every one. Among 75,000 to 95,000 clones listed, approximately 85% were seen once. This material consisted of peripheral blood, taken on day 0 of AZD1222 vaccination. The receptors come from an adult in good health. Both conserved end residues are part of each CDR3. Fields, in order: CDR3 DNA, CDR3 protein, clone size, J gene, V gene, D gene. The D gene is left open where the match is weak. Clone size is shown for a subset of rows, as once, few, many or a class of expanded clone.

TGCGCCAGCAGCCAAGAATGGGGGGAGAATTCACCCCTCCACTTT	CASSQEWGENSPLHF	few	TRBJ1-6	TRBV4-3	.
TGCGCCAGCAGCTTGGCGGGGACCCAAGAGACCCAGTACTTC	CASSLAGTQETQYF	.	TRBJ2-5	TRBV5-1	.
TGTGCCAGCAGTTGGAGCGGGGGATACAATGAGCAGTTCTTC	CASSWSGGYNEQFF	.	TRBJ2-1	TRBV6-2/TRBV6-3	TRBD2
TGTGCCTCACGGCGGGGGTCTGAGCAGTTCTTC	CASRRGSEQFF	.	TRBJ2-1	TRBV6-5	TRBD2
TGTGCCAGCAGTCCCATAGGGACACAACTACGTCCCACCGGGGAGCTGTTTTTT	CASSPIGTQLRPTGELFF	.	TRBJ2-2	TRBV6-2/TRBV6-3	.
TGTGCCAGAAGCGCCGACCCTCAGGGCAACAACCCCTACGAGCAGTACTTC	CARSADPQGNNPYEQYF	.	TRBJ2-7	TRBV5-3	.
TGTGCCAGCAGCTTGGGTCTCCGCACCGGGGAGCTGTTTTTT	CASSLGLRTGELFF	few	TRBJ2-2	TRBV13	.
TGTGCCAGCAAGGGGGCTGGAAACACCATATATTTT	CASKGAGNTIYF	.	TRBJ1-3	TRBV9	.
TGCGCCAGCAGCTTGGTGAATTTTAGTAGGGTACGGCACGGGGAGCTGTTTTTT	CASSLVNFSRVRHGELFF	.	TRBJ2-2	TRBV5-1	.
TGTGCCAGCAGCTTACATGGACTAGTTGCAGAGACCCAGTACTTC	CASSLHGLVAETQYF	.	TRBJ2-5	TRBV7-8	TRBD2
TGTGCCAGCAGCGTAGGGACGACAACCTACGAGCAGTACTTC	CASSVGTTTYEQYF	.	TRBJ2-7	TRBV9	.
TGTGCCAGCAGTCCCTCTGGACTGAGCAATCAGCCCCAGCATTTT	CASSPSGLSNQPQHF	.	TRBJ1-5	TRBV6-5	.
TGTGCCAGCAACCCTACGGGACCTACCTTATCGGGCTACACCTTC	CASNPTGPTLSGYTF	few	TRBJ1-2	TRBV5-5	.
TGTGCCAGCAGCGTAGTAGGGGACAGTACCTACGAGCAGTACTTC	CASSVVGDSTYEQYF	.	TRBJ2-7	TRBV9	TRBD1
TGTGCCAGCAGCTTGGACAGGAACTCCTACGAGCAGTACTTC	CASSLDRNSYEQYF	.	TRBJ2-7	TRBV5-4	.
TGTGCCAGCTCGCGGACGGGGGCCACAGATACGCAGTATTTT	CASSRTGATDTQYF	.	TRBJ2-3	TRBV28	.
TGTGCCAGTAGTACATTACAGTTTGTCGGGGAGCTGTTTTTT	CASSTLQFVGELFF	.	TRBJ2-2	TRBV19	.
TGTGCCAGCACCCCAGGGACCCTCTCTATCAACTATGGCTACACCTTC	CASTPGTLSINYGYTF	.	TRBJ1-2	TRBV9	.